This is a list of T cell receptor beta chains from one sample in a study of blood T cells in healthy people across ages. TCRdb independently ran MiXCR on the 5' RACE reads; one entry per CDR3 protein. Of some 710,000 distinct CDR3 sequences detected, about a fifth appear once; the ten largest clones hold around a fifth. Specimen: blood. The receptors shown here come from a man between 65 and 85 years old in good health. The CDR3 runs from the conserved cysteine through the conserved F or W. D genes are given only for firm matches. Size values are once, few and many counts, or a class for expanded clones, and some rows have none.

cdr3_aa | cdr3_nt | cdr3_length | d_call | j_call | clone_size | v_call
CASSLYGGRTSGSRTDTQYF | TGTGCCAGCAGTTTATATGGGGGCAGGACTAGCGGGAGTCGCACAGATACGCAGTATTTT | 20 | TRBD2 | TRBJ2-3 | - | TRBV27
CAIKGTGDNQPQHF | TGTGCCATCAAGGGGACAGGGGACAATCAGCCCCAGCATTTT | 14 | TRBD1 | TRBJ1-5 | - | TRBV10-3
CASRTGQSFSGNTIYF | TGTGCCAGCAGGACCGGACAGTCCTTCTCTGGAAACACCATATATTTT | 16 | - | TRBJ1-3 | - | TRBV6-7
CSAAPASGSEDTQYF | TGCAGTGCCGCCCCAGCTAGCGGGAGTGAAGATACGCAGTATTTT | 15 | TRBD2 | TRBJ2-3 | few | TRBV20-1
CASRKGGTANTEAFF | TGTGCCAGCAGAAAAGGAGGGACAGCAAACACTGAAGCTTTCTTT | 15 | TRBD1 | TRBJ1-1 | - | TRBV12-3/TRBV12-4
CASSQARGSDEQYF | TGCGCCAGCAGCCAAGCTCGGGGGTCCGACGAGCAGTACTTC | 14 | - | TRBJ2-7 | few | TRBV4-1
CSGRGPNEQFF | TGCAGCGGCCGAGGGCCCAATGAGCAGTTCTTC | 11 | - | TRBJ2-1 | few | TRBV20-1
CASSKDGRGQTYGYTF | TGCGCCAGCAGCAAAGACGGTAGAGGACAGACATATGGCTACACCTTC | 16 | - | TRBJ1-2 | - | TRBV4-1
CASRSAGAETQYF | TGTGCCAGCAGGTCAGCGGGAGCAGAGACCCAGTACTTC | 13 | TRBD2 | TRBJ2-5 | - | TRBV12-3/TRBV12-4
CSVYFAGNQPQHF | TGCAGCGTTTATTTCGCGGGCAATCAGCCCCAGCATTTT | 13 | - | TRBJ1-5 | few | TRBV29-1
CASSLGRRAGAQYF | TGTGCCAGCAGTTTGGGCCGGAGGGCAGGTGCGCAGTATTTT | 14 | - | TRBJ2-3 | once | TRBV12-3/TRBV12-4
CASSLKYGTGNNAQFF | TGTGCCAGCAGCTTAAAGTATGGGACAGGGAACAATGCGCAGTTCTTC | 16 | TRBD1 | TRBJ2-1 | - | TRBV12-3/TRBV12-4
CATSRASGRIYNEQFF | TGTGCCACCAGCAGAGCTAGCGGGAGAATCTACAATGAGCAGTTCTTC | 16 | TRBD2 | TRBJ2-1 | many | TRBV15
CASSLSAGKNEQFF | TGCGCCAGCAGCTTGTCAGCGGGGAAAAATGAGCAGTTCTTC | 14 | TRBD2 | TRBJ2-1 | - | TRBV5-1
CSVSTGRFEQYF | TGCAGCGTTTCTACAGGGAGGTTCGAGCAGTACTTC | 12 | - | TRBJ2-7 | few | TRBV29-1
CASSHQGFQDTQYF | TGTGCCAGCAGTCATCAGGGGTTTCAGGATACGCAGTATTTT | 14 | - | TRBJ2-3 | - | TRBV27
CASAIYEQYF | TGTGCCAGCGCAATCTACGAGCAGTACTTC | 10 | - | TRBJ2-7 | - | TRBV6-1